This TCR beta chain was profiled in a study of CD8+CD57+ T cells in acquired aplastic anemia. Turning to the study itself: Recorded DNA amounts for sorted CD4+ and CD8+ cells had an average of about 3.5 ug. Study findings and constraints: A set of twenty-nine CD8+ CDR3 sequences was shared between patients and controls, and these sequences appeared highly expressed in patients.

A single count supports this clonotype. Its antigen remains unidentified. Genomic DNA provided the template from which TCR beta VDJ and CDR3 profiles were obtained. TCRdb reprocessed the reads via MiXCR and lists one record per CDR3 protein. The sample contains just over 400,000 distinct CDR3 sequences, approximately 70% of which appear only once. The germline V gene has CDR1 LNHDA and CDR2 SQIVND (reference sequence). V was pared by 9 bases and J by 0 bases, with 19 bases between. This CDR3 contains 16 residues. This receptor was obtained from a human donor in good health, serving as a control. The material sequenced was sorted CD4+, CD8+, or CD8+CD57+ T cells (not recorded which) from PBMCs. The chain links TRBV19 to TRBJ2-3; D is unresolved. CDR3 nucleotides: TGTGCCAGCAGTGAAATCCTACTAACTAGCACAGATACGCAGTATTTT. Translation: CASSEILLTSTDTQYF.